These 21 T cell receptor beta chains were sequenced from one sample in a study of blood T cell repertoires in COVID-19. Produced via immunoSEQ multiplex PCR; TCRdb's table is partial and in-frame only. The data show roughly 280,000 clones, over 80% seen once. The sample comprised peripheral blood. The origin of the receptors is a man aged 55-75 years who had recovered from COVID-19.

V and J are TRBV21-1 and TRBJ2-3; the table's D call TRBD1 went unverified against the DNA. TRBV21-1 is reported as a pseudogene. The CDR3 has 14 amino acids. CDR3 bases: TGTGCCAGCAGCAATCCCAGGAGCACAGATACGCAGTATTTT. It translates to CASSNPRSTDTQYF.

The gene calls are TRBV9 and TRBJ2-5, with 8 bases lining up with TRBD2. With 0 bases clipped from V and 11 bases from J, the junction kept 12 bases outside the gene matches. This CDR3 spans 15 amino acids. The germline CDR1 and CDR2 sequences are SGDLS and YYNGEE. CDR3 DNA sequence: TGTGCCAGCAGCGTAGCTCCTTCCCAGGGGACTAGGCAGTACTTC. This codes for CASSVAPSQGTRQYF.

In its sample, this clone was seen once. The chain is built from TRBV7-2 and TRBJ2-7; D may be TRBD1 (5 bases). V lost 1 base and J lost 4, with 14 bases in between. Germline V gene sequence: CDR1 SGHTA, CDR2 FQGNSA. This CDR3 has 15 residues. The CDR3 bases are TGTGCCAGCAGCTTAGGGCAGGGTCTTGCGTACGAGCAGTACTTC. This sequence encodes CASSLGQGLAYEQYF.

The chain carries TRBV27 and TRBJ2-1; 8 nucleotides align to TRBD1. The CDR3 length is 17 residues. Germline V gives CDR1 MNHEY, CDR2 SMNVEV (reference sequence). Unmatched junction bases numbered 10, after V lost 2 bases and J lost 4 bases. CDR3 residues: CASSLLVGTGIYNEQFF. The CDR3 DNA reads as TGTGCCAGCAGTTTACTTGTCGGGACAGGAATTTACAATGAGCAGTTCTTC.

CDR3 coding DNA: TGTGCCAGCAGACGCGGGTTGAGCTCCTACGAGCAGTACTTC. It codes for CASRRGLSSYEQYF. The chain links TRBV27 to TRBJ2-7; tentative D call: TRBD2 (5 bases). This CDR3 contains 14 residues. Germline lookup yields CDR1 MNHEY and CDR2 SMNVEV (reference sequence). Trimming removed 6 bases from V and 0 bases from J, with 12 bases in between.

The CDR3 here is CATSSTSGSYEQYF. Written as DNA, the CDR3 is TGTGCCACCTCTTCGACTAGCGGGAGCTACGAGCAGTACTTC. The chain carries TRBV19 and TRBJ2-7; TRBD2 matches at 12 bases. Germline assignment: CDR1 LNHDA and CDR2 SQIVND (reference sequence). The CDR3 covers 14 residues. V shed 10 bases and J 3 bases; nucleotides not matched to a gene: 7.

The chain has TRBV28 and TRBJ2-5; 10 positions match TRBD1. This CDR3 has 16 amino acids. Germline V gene data show CDR1 as MDHEN and CDR2 as SYDVKM. J gave up 2 bases and V 6 bases, and 9 bases lay outside the gene matches. This CDR3 is CASSYFGGQGQETQYF. Here the CDR3 DNA reads TGTGCCAGCAGCTATTTCGGGGGACAGGGGCAAGAGACCCAGTACTTC.

The J gene is TRBJ2-5, the V gene TRBV9; 8 nucleotides align to TRBD2. The CDR3 runs to 18 residues. Germline-derived CDR1 and CDR2 are SGDLS and YYNGEE. V lost 0 bases and J lost 1; bases outside the gene matches: 11. CDR3 amino acids: CASSVAIGSGGIQETQYF. The CDR3, as DNA: TGTGCCAGCAGCGTAGCGATAGGGAGCGGGGGTATCCAAGAGACCCAGTACTTC. The complete variable domain, with remaining parts taken from reference TRBV9 and TRBJ2-5, reads DSGVTQTPKHLITATGQRVTLRCSPRSGDLSVYWYQQSLDQGLQFLIQYYNGEERAKGNILERFSAQQFPDLHSELNLSSLELGDSALYFCASSVAIGSGGIQETQYFGPGTRLLVL.

This chain connects TRBV5-4 to TRBJ2-1, with D perhaps TRBD2 (5 bases). Germline V lookup: CDR1 SGHNT, CDR2 YYREEE (reference sequence). V lost 3 bases and J 4 bases, leaving 14 bases between the germline ends. The CDR3 contains 15 residues. The CDR3 bases are TGTGCCAGCAGCTCGGAGGCGACCTCGTACAATGAGCAGTTCTTC. Translation: CASSSEATSYNEQFF.

The genes are TRBV27 and TRBJ1-4; no clear D. CDR1 is MNHEY and CDR2 is SMNVEV in the germline V gene (reference sequence). The CDR3 runs to 13 residues. Trimming took 1 base from V and 6 from J, leaving 6 bases between them. This CDR3 reads CASSLFTDEKLFF. CDR3 in DNA: TGTGCCAGCAGTTTATTTACAGATGAAAAACTGTTTTTT.

This chain links TRBV28 with TRBJ1-2; weak D call: TRBD1 (6 bases). This CDR3 has 13 residues. Deletions cut 8 bases from V and 8 bases from J, with 18 bases between. CDR1 MDHEN and CDR2 SYDVKM come from the germline V gene. The CDR3 region has the DNA TGTGCCAGCGGGAGAGTAGGGGGTGGCGGCTACACCTTC. This translates into CASGRVGGGGYTF.

This chain connects TRBV5-6 to TRBJ1-2; TRBD1 matches 9 bases. The CDR3 runs 18 residues. V lost 0 bases and J lost 8; bases outside the gene matches: 17. Germline CDR1 is SGHDT and CDR2 is YYEEEE. The CDR3 DNA reads as TGTGCCAGCAGCTTGGGACAGGGGGTCGGGTTCCGACTAGGGGGCTACACCTTC. Protein: CASSLGQGVGFRLGGYTF.

The rearrangement joins TRBV12-3 or TRBV12-4 to TRBJ1-1; possible D gene TRBD1, 6 bases. V gave up 6 bases and J gave up 7 bases, with 12 bases separating them. The CDR3 runs 12 residues. DNA for the CDR3: TGTGCCAGCAGACCGGACAGTGGTGAAGCTTTCTTT. This sequence encodes CASRPDSGEAFF.

The rearrangement uses TRBV5-1 and TRBJ2-7; 9 bases are a match to TRBD1. CDR1 and CDR2 (germline): SGHRS, YFSETQ. V lost 3 bases and J lost 5; bases outside the gene matches: 9. The length of the CDR3 is 15 residues. CDR3 region: CASSSQGANRDEQYF. In DNA, the CDR3 is TGCGCCAGCAGCTCACAGGGGGCAAATCGCGACGAGCAGTACTTC.

There are a few counts of this clone. The V call is TRBV6-5, the J call TRBJ1-3, with D unresolved. Germline V CDR1 and CDR2: MNHEY, SVGAGI. V gave up 6 bases and J gave up 4 bases, with 16 bases separating them. This CDR3 region has 15 residues. CDR3 in amino acids: CASRDGNLGGNTIYF. CDR3 sequence (DNA): TGTGCCAGCAGAGATGGAAACCTGGGCGGAAACACCATATATTTT.

This clone was recorded once. This chain joins TRBV15 and TRBJ2-7; 8 bases align to TRBD1. Looked up from germline, CDR1 is LNHNV and CDR2 is YYDKDF (reference sequence). Trimming cost V 3 bases and J 5 bases; bases outside gene matches: 6. The CDR3 is 14 residues long. In DNA form, the CDR3 reads TGTGCCACCAGCAGGGACAGGGAGGTCCACGAGCAGTACTTC. This encodes CATSRDREVHEQYF.

The chain recombines TRBV30 with TRBJ1-6, with D tentatively TRBD1 (5 bases). V was shortened by 2 bases and J by 5 bases, with 13 bases between the two germline ends. This CDR3 comprises 15 residues. Germline lookup yields CDR1 GTSNPN and CDR2 SVGIG (reference sequence). CDR3 in DNA: TGTGCCTGGAGTCCACTCGACAGTAATAATTCACCCCTCCACTTT. As protein: CAWSPLDSNNSPLHF.

With respect to this clone: The same CDR3 is also encoded by other DNA sequences in this sample. The CDR3 region is CASSPGTTETQYF. The CDR3 bases are TGCGCCAGCAGCCCCGGGACTACAGAGACCCAGTACTTC. This chain uses TRBV5-1 with TRBJ2-5; 7 nucleotides agree with TRBD2. The J segment lost 4 bases and the V segment lost 4 bases, leaving 4 bases of the junction unmatched. Germline V gives CDR1 SGHRS, CDR2 YFSETQ. This CDR3 has 13 amino acids. Combining the CDR3 with reference TRBV5-1 and TRBJ2-5 gives the whole variable domain KAGVTQTPRYLIKTRGQQVTLSCSPISGHRSVSWYQQTPGQGLQFLFEYFSETQRNKGNFPGRFSGRQFSNSRSEMNVSTLELGDSALYLCASSPGTTETQYFGPGTRLLVL.

This clone was picked up one time. V is TRBV5-4 and J is TRBJ2-1, with TRBD2 matching 12 bases. Germline CDR1 and CDR2: SGHNT and YYREEE (reference sequence). The CDR3 runs to 15 residues. J gave up 7 bases and V 0 bases, and 2 bases lay outside the gene matches. The CDR3 sequence: CASSLGTSGINEQFF. The CDR3 region has the DNA TGTGCCAGCAGCTTGGGGACTAGCGGGATTAATGAGCAGTTCTTC.

Only a few counts were recorded for this clone. CDR3 in DNA: TGTGCCAGCAGCCGGGACAGAGCTAGCACAGATACGCAGTATTTT. The encoded protein is CASSRDRASTDTQYF. V gene TRBV5-4 combines with J gene TRBJ2-3; 7 bases agree with TRBD1. CDR3 length: 15 residues. After removal of 4 bases from V and 0 bases from J, the junction contained 5 bases not matched to a gene. Germline V CDR1 and CDR2: SGHNT, YYREEE (reference sequence).

The V and J genes are TRBV30 and TRBJ1-5, with D possibly matching TRBD1 (6 bases). From germline, CDR1 is GTSNPN and CDR2 SVGIG (reference sequence). This CDR3 comprises 13 residues. Trimming took off 8 bases at V and 6 bases at J, with 17 bases between the two ends. The CDR3 DNA follows: TGTGCCGAGTCGGGGGGCCCTCTTCAGCCCCAGCATTTT. Its translation is CAESGGPLQPQHF.